This section outlines one TCR beta chain sequence together with its context. Its antigen is undetermined. This CDR3 contains 14 residues. Germline lookup yields CDR1 SGHNT and CDR2 YYREEE (reference sequence). Trimming removed 1 base from V and 0 bases from J, with 5 bases in between. The source of the sample is a study of cytomegalovirus exposure and HLA in healthy donors. Overall study context: Most genotyped donors, around four fifths of 350 to 500, had Caucasian-associated genetic ancestry.

PCR was performed using 60 Vbeta and 13 Jbeta primers. This table comes from immunoSEQ multiplex PCR, and its TCRdb copy is limited to in-frame clones, with some not included. The table has more than 90,000 clones, 70% to 80% seen once. Study-wide results and caveats: Among TCR beta chains, those listed as cytomegalovirus-associated numbered some 170. Previously analyzed data showed that most TCR beta V segments were productive at a frequency of about 90% or about 30%. TCR beta chain V- and J-gene trimming was linked, in a later analysis, to a missense variant in DCLRE1C.

The chain combines TRBV5-4 with TRBJ1-5; D ambiguous. The origin of this receptor is a man in his forties or fifties in good health and CMV-seropositive. The sequenced sample was PBMCs. The CDR3 spells CASSLRFSNQPQHF. The CDR3 coding sequence is TGTGCCAGCAGCTTGCGGTTTAGCAATCAGCCCCAGCATTTT. Together with reference TRBV5-4 and TRBJ1-5, the CDR3 gives the full variable domain: ETGVTQSPTHLIKTRGQQVTLRCSSQSGHNTVSWYQQALGQGPQFIFQYYREEENGRGNFPPRFSGLQFPNYSSELNVNALELDDSALYLCASSLRFSNQPQHFGDGTRLSIL.